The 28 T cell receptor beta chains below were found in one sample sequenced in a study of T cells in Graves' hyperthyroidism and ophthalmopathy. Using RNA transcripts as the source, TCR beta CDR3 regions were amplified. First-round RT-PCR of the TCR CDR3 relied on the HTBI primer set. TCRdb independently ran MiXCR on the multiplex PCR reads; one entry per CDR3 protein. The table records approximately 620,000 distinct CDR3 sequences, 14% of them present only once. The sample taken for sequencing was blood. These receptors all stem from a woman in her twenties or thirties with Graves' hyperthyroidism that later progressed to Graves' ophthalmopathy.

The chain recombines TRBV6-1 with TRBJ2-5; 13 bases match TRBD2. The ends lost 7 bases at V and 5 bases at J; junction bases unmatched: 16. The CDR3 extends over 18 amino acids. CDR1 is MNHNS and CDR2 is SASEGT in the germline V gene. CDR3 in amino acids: CASTGGLAGRASGETQYF. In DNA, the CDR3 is TGTGCCAGCACCGGGGGACTAGCGGGAAGGGCTTCTGGGGAGACCCAGTACTTC.

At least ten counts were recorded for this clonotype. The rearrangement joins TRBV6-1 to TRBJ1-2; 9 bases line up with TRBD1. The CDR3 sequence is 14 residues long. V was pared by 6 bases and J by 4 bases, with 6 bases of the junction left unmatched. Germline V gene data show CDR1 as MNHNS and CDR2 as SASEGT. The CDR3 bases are TGTGCCAGCAGATCCGGACAGGGGAGCTATGGCTACACCTTC. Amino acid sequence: CASRSGQGSYGYTF.

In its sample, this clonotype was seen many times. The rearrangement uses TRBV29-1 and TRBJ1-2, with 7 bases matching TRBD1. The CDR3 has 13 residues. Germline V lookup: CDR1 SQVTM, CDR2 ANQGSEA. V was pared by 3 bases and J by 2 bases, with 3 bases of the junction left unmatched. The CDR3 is CSVDTTGNYGYTF. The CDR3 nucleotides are TGCAGCGTTGATACGACAGGGAACTATGGCTACACCTTC.

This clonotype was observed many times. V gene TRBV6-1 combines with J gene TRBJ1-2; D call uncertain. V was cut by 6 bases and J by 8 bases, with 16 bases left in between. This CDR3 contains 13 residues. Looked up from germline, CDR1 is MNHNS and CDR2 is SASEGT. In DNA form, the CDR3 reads TGTGCCAGCAGCCTACCGGCCGGCTTGGGCTACACCTTC. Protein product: CASSLPAGLGYTF.

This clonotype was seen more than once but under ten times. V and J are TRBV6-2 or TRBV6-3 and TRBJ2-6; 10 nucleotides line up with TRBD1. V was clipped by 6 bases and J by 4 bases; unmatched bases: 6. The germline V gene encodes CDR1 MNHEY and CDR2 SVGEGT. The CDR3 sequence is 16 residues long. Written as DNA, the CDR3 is TGTGCCAGCAGATCCGGGACAGGGGCCGGGGCCAACGTCCTGACTTTC. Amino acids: CASRSGTGAGANVLTF.

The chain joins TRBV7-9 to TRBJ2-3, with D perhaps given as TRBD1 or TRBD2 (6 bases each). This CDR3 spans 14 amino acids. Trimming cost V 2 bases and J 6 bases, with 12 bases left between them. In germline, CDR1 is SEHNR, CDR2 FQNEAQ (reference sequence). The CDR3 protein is CASSLSGGLDTQYF. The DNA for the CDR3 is TGTGCCAGCAGCTTATCCGGGGGCTTGGATACGCAGTATTTT.

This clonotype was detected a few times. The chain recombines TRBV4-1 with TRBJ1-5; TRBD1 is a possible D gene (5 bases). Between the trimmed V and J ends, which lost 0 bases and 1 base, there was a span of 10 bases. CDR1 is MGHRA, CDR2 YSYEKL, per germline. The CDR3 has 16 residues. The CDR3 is CASSQEGGRSNQPQHF. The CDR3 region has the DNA TGCGCCAGCAGCCAAGAGGGGGGGAGAAGCAATCAGCCCCAGCATTTT.

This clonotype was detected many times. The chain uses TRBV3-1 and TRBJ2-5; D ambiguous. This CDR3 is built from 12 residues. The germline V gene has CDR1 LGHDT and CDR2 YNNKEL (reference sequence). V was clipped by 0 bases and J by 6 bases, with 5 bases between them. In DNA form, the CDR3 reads TGTGCCAGCAGCCAAGATGGGAAGACCCAGTACTTC. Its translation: CASSQDGKTQYF.

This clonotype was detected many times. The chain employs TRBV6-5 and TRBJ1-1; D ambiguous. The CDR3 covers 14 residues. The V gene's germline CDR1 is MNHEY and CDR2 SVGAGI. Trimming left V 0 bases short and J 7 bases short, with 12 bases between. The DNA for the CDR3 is TGTGCCAGCAGTTACTCGAGTAGTTCTATTGAAGCTTTCTTT. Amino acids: CASSYSSSSIEAFF.

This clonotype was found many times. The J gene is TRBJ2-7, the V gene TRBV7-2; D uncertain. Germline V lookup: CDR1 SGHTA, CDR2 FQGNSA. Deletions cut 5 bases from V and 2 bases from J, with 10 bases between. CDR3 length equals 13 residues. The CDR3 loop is CASSLTRAYEQYF. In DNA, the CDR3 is TGTGCCAGCAGCCTCACTCGAGCCTACGAGCAGTACTTC.

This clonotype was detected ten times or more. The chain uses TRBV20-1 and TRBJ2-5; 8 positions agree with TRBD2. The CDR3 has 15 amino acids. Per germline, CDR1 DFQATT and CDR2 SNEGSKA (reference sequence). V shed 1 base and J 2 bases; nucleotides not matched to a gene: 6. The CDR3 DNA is TGCAGTGCTAGAGCGGGACTAGAAGTACAAGAGACCCAGTACTTC. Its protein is CSARAGLEVQETQYF.

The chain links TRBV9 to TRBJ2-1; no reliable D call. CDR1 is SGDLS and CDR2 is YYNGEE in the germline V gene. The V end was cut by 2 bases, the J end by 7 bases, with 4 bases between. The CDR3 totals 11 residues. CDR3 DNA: TGTGCCAGCAGCGTCCAGAATGAGCAGTTCTTC. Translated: CASSVQNEQFF. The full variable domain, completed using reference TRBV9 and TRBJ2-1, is DSGVTQTPKHLITATGQRVTLRCSPRSGDLSVYWYQQSLDQGLQFLIQYYNGEERAKGNILERFSAQQFPDLHSELNLSSLELGDSALYFCASSVQNEQFFGPGTRLTVL.

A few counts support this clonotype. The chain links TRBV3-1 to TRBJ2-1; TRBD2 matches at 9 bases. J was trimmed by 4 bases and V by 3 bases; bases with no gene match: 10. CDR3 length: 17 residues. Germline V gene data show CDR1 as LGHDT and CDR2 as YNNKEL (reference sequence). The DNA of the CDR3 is TGTGCCAGCAGCCACCTTCCGCCTAGCGGGGAGTACAATGAGCAGTTCTTC. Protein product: CASSHLPPSGEYNEQFF.

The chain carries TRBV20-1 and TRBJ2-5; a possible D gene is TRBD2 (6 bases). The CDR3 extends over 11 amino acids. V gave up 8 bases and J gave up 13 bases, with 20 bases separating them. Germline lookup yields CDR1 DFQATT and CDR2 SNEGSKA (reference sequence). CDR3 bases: TGCAGTCTACGTTCGGGGGAAGCCGTGTACTTC. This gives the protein CSLRSGEAVYF.

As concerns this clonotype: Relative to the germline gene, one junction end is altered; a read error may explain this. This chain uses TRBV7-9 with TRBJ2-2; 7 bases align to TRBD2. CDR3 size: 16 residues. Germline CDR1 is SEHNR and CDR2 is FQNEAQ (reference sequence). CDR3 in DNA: TGTGCCAGCAGCCCTTCCGGGGGGAGAGACACCGGGGAGCCGTTTTTT. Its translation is CASSPSGGRDTGEPFF.

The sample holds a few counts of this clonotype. The CDR3 is CATSRDPVTAYLKNTGELFF. The CDR3 region has the DNA TGTGCCACCAGCAGAGATCCCGTAACAGCCTACTTAAAGAACACCGGGGAGCTGTTTTTT. This rearrangement joins TRBV15 to TRBJ2-2; the D is unclear. Germline CDR1 LNHNV, CDR2 YYDKDF (reference sequence). The CDR3 extends over 20 amino acids. The V end lost 0 bases, the J end lost 1 base, and 21 bases lay between the germline ends. Complete variable domain (other parts from reference TRBV15 and TRBJ2-2): DAMVIQNPRYQVTQFGKPVTLSCSQTLNHNVMYWYQQKSSQAPKLLFHYYDKDFNNEADTPDNFQSRRPNTSFCFLDIRSPGLGDTAMYLCATSRDPVTAYLKNTGELFFGEGSRLTVL.

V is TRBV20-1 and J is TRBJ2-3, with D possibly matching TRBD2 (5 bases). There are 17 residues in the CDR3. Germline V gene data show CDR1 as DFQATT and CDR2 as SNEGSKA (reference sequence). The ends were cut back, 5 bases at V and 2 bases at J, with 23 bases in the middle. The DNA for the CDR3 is TGCAGTGCTCGCATCTTTAGGGTGGGAGAACTCACAGATACGCAGTATTTT. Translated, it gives CSARIFRVGELTDTQYF.

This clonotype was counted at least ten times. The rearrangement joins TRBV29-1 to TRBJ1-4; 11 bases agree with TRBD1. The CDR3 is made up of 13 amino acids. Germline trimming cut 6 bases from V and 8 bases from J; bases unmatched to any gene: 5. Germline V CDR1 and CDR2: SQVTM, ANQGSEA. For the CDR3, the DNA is TGCAGCGTCGTGGGACAGGGGGACGAAAAACTGTTTTTT. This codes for CSVVGQGDEKLFF.

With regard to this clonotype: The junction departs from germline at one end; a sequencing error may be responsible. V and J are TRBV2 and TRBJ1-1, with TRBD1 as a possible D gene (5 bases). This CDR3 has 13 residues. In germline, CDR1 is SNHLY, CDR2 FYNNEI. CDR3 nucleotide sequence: TGTGCCAGCAGGGAAGCAGGGAGCCCTGAAGCTTTCTTT. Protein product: CASREAGSPEAFF.

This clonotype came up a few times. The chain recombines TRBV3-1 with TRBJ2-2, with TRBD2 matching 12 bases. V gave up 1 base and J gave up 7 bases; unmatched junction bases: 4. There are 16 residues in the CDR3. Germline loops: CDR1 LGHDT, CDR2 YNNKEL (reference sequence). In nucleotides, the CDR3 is TGTGCCAGCAGCCAAGGACTAGCGGGAGCTGGCGGGGAGCTGTTTTTT. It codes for CASSQGLAGAGGELFF.

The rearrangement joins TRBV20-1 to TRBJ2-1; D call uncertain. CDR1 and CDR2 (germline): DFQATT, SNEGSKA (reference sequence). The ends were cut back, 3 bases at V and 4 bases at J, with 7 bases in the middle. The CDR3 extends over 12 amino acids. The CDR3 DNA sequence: TGCAGTGCTAGTACGGATTACAATGAGCAGTTCTTC. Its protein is CSASTDYNEQFF.

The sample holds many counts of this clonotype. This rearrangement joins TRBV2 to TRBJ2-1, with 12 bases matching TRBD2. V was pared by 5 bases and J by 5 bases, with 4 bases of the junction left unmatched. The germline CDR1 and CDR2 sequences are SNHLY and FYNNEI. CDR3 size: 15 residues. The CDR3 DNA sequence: TGTGCCAGCAGTAATGGACTAGCGGGGAACAATGAGCAGTTCTTC. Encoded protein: CASSNGLAGNNEQFF.

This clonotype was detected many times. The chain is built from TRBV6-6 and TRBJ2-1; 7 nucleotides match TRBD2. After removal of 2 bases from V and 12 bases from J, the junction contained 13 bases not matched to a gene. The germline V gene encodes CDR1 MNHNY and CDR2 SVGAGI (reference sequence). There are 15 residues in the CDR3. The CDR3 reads CASSYAGEWGGGQFF. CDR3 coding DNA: TGTGCCAGCAGTTACGCGGGAGAGTGGGGAGGAGGGCAGTTCTTC.

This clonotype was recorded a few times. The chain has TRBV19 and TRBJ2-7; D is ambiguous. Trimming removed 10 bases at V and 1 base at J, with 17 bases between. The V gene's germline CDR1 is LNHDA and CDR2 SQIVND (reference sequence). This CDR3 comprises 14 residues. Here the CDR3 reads CATSKGRESYEQYF. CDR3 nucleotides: TGTGCCACCTCCAAAGGGCGTGAGTCCTACGAGCAGTACTTC.

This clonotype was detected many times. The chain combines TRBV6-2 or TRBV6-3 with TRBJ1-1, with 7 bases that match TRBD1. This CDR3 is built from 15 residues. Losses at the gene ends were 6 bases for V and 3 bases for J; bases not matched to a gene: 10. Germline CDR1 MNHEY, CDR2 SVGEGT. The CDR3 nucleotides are TGTGCCAGCAGCACAGGGGCGCCGGGCCACACTGAAGCTTTCTTT. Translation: CASSTGAPGHTEAFF.

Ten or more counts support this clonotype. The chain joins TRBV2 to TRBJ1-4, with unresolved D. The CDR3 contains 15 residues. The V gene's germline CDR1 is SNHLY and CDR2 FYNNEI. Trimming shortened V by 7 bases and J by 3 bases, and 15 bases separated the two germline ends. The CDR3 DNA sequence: TGTGCCAGCACTCGTGGGAATTCGGCTAATGAAAAACTGTTTTTT. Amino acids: CASTRGNSANEKLFF.

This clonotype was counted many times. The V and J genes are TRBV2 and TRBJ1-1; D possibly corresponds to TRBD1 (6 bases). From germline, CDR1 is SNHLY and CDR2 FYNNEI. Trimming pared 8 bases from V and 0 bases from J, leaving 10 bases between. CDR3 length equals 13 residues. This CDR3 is CASAPGVNTEAFF. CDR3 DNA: TGTGCCAGCGCGCCAGGGGTGAACACTGAAGCTTTCTTT.

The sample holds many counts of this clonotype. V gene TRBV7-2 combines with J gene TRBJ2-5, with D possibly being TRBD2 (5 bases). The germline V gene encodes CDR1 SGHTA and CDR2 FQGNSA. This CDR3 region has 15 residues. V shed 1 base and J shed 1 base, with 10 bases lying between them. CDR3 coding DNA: TGTGCCAGCAGCTTAGGTCCGGACTCCCAAGAGACCCAGTACTTC. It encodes CASSLGPDSQETQYF.